A single sample gave rise to the 18 T cell receptor beta chains below, sequenced in a study of beta chain features in type 1 diabetes. As every portion of the isolated RNA was reverse transcribed, the sequencing read expressed TCRB transcripts. Generated by immunoSEQ multiplex PCR, the TCRdb table keeps only in-frame clones and is missing some. The sample yields 330,000 or so clones, around 20% seen once. The specimen sequenced was naive CD4+ T cells from blood. The receptors originated from a woman under 30 in good health.

The V gene is TRBV5-1, the J gene TRBJ1-2; no clear D. Deletions cut 4 bases from V and 5 bases from J, with 18 bases between. In germline, CDR1 is SGHRS, CDR2 YFSETQ. The CDR3 runs 15 residues. The CDR3 nucleotides are TGCGCCAGCAGCGTAACTAGGGCCCCCCTTTATGGCTACACCTTC. Amino acid sequence: CASSVTRAPLYGYTF.

The sample holds a few counts of this clone. The rearrangement uses TRBV5-1 and TRBJ2-3; possibly TRBD1 for D (5 bases). The CDR3 extends over 20 amino acids. V dropped 1 base and J dropped 2 bases, with 26 bases sitting between them. CDR1 and CDR2 from the germline V gene are SGHRS and YFSETQ. The CDR3 nucleotides read TGCGCCAGCAGCTTGATTCTAAAAATTCAGGGTCGGTTTAACACAGATACGCAGTATTTT. Translation: CASSLILKIQGRFNTDTQYF. The entire variable domain, with the rest obtained from reference TRBV5-1 and TRBJ2-3, is as follows: KAGVTQTPRYLIKTRGQQVTLSCSPISGHRSVSWYQQTPGQGLQFLFEYFSETQRNKGNFPGRFSGRQFSNSRSEMNVSTLELGDSALYLCASSLILKIQGRFNTDTQYFGPGTRLTVL.

This clone was observed a few times. V and J are TRBV6-1 and TRBJ2-1; 16 bases align to TRBD2. V trimming: 4 bases; J trimming: 7 bases; junction bases outside the gene matches: 10. CDR3 length: 18 amino acids. Germline V gene data show CDR1 as MNHNS and CDR2 as SASEGT. CDR3 loop: CASSGVLGTSGRGNEQFF. The CDR3 bases are TGTGCCAGCAGTGGAGTTCTGGGGACTAGCGGGAGGGGGAATGAGCAGTTCTTC.

This clone has more than one count but fewer than ten. The J gene is TRBJ1-5, the V gene TRBV30; TRBD1 is a possible D gene (5 bases). V lost 0 bases and J 5 bases, leaving 17 bases between the germline ends. From germline, CDR1 is GTSNPN and CDR2 SVGIG (reference sequence). The CDR3 is made up of 16 amino acids. This chain's CDR3 is CAWSVSGQGGHQPQHF. The CDR3 bases are TGTGCCTGGAGTGTGTCCGGTCAGGGAGGCCATCAGCCCCAGCATTTT.

Only a few counts were recorded for this clone. This rearrangement joins TRBV4-2 to TRBJ1-5; D gene ambiguous. The V and J ends lost 3 bases and 4 bases respectively, with 22 bases between them. The CDR3 has 18 residues. Germline V gene data show CDR1 as LGHNA and CDR2 as YNFKEQ. DNA for the CDR3: TGTGCCAGCAGCCAGATGTCGGGAGGGCCAGTAAGAAATCAGCCCCAGCATTTT. Translated: CASSQMSGGPVRNQPQHF.

CDR3 in DNA: TGTGCCAGCAGCGTAGTCGGGGATACTGAAGCTTTCTTT. Residues: CASSVVGDTEAFF. The V gene is TRBV9, the J gene TRBJ1-1; no definite D call. The germline V gene encodes CDR1 SGDLS and CDR2 YYNGEE. CDR3 size: 13 residues. The V gene lost 0 bases and the J gene lost 5 bases, with 8 bases spanning the gap.

The chain is built from TRBV7-9 and TRBJ1-1; no clear D gene. CDR3 length: 13 amino acids. Trimming shortened V by 2 bases and J by 7 bases, and 11 bases separated the two germline ends. CDR1 and CDR2 (germline): SEHNR, FQNEAQ (reference sequence). This CDR3 is CASSLIAGYEAFF. CDR3 in DNA: TGTGCCAGCAGCTTAATAGCGGGGTATGAAGCTTTCTTT.

The chain uses TRBV30 and TRBJ2-5; D not certain. Trimming removed 4 bases from V and 5 bases from J, with 11 bases in between. The V gene's germline CDR1 is GTSNPN and CDR2 SVGIG (reference sequence). The CDR3 has 12 residues. The CDR3 DNA sequence: TGTGCCTGGACCCGAGCGTCGGAGACCCAGTACTTC. Protein sequence: CAWTRASETQYF.

The chain links TRBV5-1 to TRBJ1-3; D not resolved. This CDR3 has 16 amino acids. Trimming removed 1 base at V and 1 base at J, with 12 bases between. Germline-derived CDR1 and CDR2 are SGHRS and YFSETQ. The CDR3 DNA follows: TGCGCCAGCAGCTTGCAAAGAGGTGGATCTGGAAACACCATATATTTT. Translating it yields CASSLQRGGSGNTIYF.

The chain carries TRBV7-2 and TRBJ1-1; D is uncertain. The CDR3 runs 12 residues. V was trimmed by 0 bases and J by 6 bases, leaving 5 bases between them. Per germline, CDR1 SGHTA and CDR2 FQGNSA. As DNA, the CDR3 is TGTGCCAGCAGCTTAGCGTTCGCTGAAGCTTTCTTT. As protein: CASSLAFAEAFF.

The chain employs TRBV5-5 and TRBJ1-1; a weak D match, TRBD1 (5 bases). There are 14 residues in the CDR3. Trimming pared 0 bases from V and 6 bases from J, leaving 12 bases between. CDR1 is SGHKS, CDR2 YYEKEE, per germline (reference sequence). CDR3 protein: CASSLVGQMAEAFF. DNA of the CDR3: TGTGCCAGCAGCTTGGTTGGACAAATGGCTGAAGCTTTCTTT.

The chain carries TRBV9 and TRBJ1-2; maybe TRBD1 (5 bases). The germline V gene has CDR1 SGDLS and CDR2 YYNGEE. The CDR3 extends over 13 amino acids. Between the trimmed V and J ends, which lost 0 bases and 7 bases, there was a span of 10 bases. For the CDR3, the DNA is TGTGCCAGCAGCGTAGGACCGGGGGGTGGCTACACCTTC. It yields the protein CASSVGPGGGYTF. The full variable domain, completed using reference TRBV9 and TRBJ1-2, is DSGVTQTPKHLITATGQRVTLRCSPRSGDLSVYWYQQSLDQGLQFLIQYYNGEERAKGNILERFSAQQFPDLHSELNLSSLELGDSALYFCASSVGPGGGYTFGSGTRLTVV.

The rearrangement joins TRBV29-1 to TRBJ1-4; D remains unclear. This CDR3 has 13 residues. Germline V gene lookup returns CDR1 SQVTM and CDR2 ANQGSEA. V lost 4 bases to trimming and J lost 7 bases, with 13 bases between them. The CDR3 coding sequence is TGCAGCGTTGTCGGTTTGGCGGGTGAAAAACTGTTTTTT. Protein product: CSVVGLAGEKLFF. The full variable domain, with the rest looked up from reference TRBV29-1 and TRBJ1-4, is SAVISQKPSRDICQRGTSLTIQCQVDSQVTMMFWYRQQPGQSLTLIATANQGSEATYESGFVIDKFPISRPNLTFSTLTVSNMSPEDSSIYLCSVVGLAGEKLFFGSGTQLSVL.

With respect to this clone: Other nucleotide sequences from this sample produce the same CDR3. The V gene is TRBV30, the J gene TRBJ1-2; no firm D call. The CDR3 has 11 amino acids. Germline CDR1 GTSNPN, CDR2 SVGIG (reference sequence). Trimming removed 0 bases at V and 5 bases at J, with 4 bases between. For the CDR3, the DNA is TGTGCCTGGAGTGTGTTATATGGCTACACCTTC. Protein sequence: CAWSVLYGYTF.

CDR3 nucleotide sequence: TGTGCCAGCAGCTTATCCCTCGGCGGGACTCCCTACAATGAGCAGTTCTTC. It codes for CASSLSLGGTPYNEQFF. The rearrangement links TRBV9 to TRBJ2-1; D may be TRBD2 (6 bases). The CDR3 sequence is 17 residues long. Germline V lookup: CDR1 SGDLS, CDR2 YYNGEE. V lost 4 bases and J 2 bases, leaving 19 bases between the germline ends.

This clone occurred a few times. V and J are TRBV7-9 and TRBJ2-5; D gene uncertain. Germline lookup yields CDR1 SEHNR and CDR2 FQNEAQ (reference sequence). CDR3 size: 14 residues. V lost 5 bases and J lost 5, with 15 bases in between. The CDR3 coding sequence is TGTGCCAGCAGCGCCGCGGCCGTAGTGGAGACCCAGTACTTC. This codes for CASSAAAVVETQYF.

The sample holds a few counts of this clone. The CDR3 spells CASSKEDRTGNTIYF. The CDR3 nucleotides read TGTGCCAGCAGCAAAGAGGACAGAACTGGAAACACCATATATTTT. This rearrangement joins TRBV21-1 to TRBJ1-3; TRBD1, the table's D call, lacks a check against the DNA. TRBV21-1 corresponds to a pseudogene. This CDR3 is 15 amino acids long.

CDR3 sequence reads: CSVAGGVSYEQYF. CDR3 nucleotides: TGCAGCGTTGCGGGGGGGGTTTCGTACGAGCAGTACTTC. The J gene is TRBJ2-7, the V gene TRBV29-1; 8 bases align to TRBD2. In germline, CDR1 is SQVTM, CDR2 ANQGSEA. The CDR3 has 13 residues. Germline trimming cut 4 bases from V and 4 bases from J; bases unmatched to any gene: 6.